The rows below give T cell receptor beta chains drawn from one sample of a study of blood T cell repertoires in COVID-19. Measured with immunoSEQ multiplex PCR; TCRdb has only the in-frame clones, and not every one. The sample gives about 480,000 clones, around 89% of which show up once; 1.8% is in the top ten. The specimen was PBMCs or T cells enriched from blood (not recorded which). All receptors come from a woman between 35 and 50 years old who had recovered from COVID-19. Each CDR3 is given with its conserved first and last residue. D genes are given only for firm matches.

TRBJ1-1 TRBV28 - TGTGCCAGCAGCCTACAGCCAGGGTTAGGCATGAACACTGAAGCTTTCTTT CASSLQPGLGMNTEAFF
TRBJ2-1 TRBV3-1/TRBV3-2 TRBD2 TGTGCCAGCAGCCCCGGACTAGCGGGCGACAATGAGCAGTTCTTC CASSPGLAGDNEQFF
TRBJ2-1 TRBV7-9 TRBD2 TGTGCCAGCAGCTTAGCTAGCGGGAGGGCCGGAGGAAATGAGCAGTTCTTC CASSLASGRAGGNEQFF
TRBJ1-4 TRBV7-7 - TGTGCCAGCAGCTTGGGAGTTCGTGAAAAACTGTTTTTT CASSLGVREKLFF
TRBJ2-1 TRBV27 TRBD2 TGTGCCAGCAGCGCGACTAGCGGGATTTTTTATGAGCAGTTCTTC CASSATSGIFYEQFF
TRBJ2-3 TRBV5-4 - TGTGCCAGCAGCGGGACATCTCAGGGGCAGTATTTT CASSGTSQGQYF
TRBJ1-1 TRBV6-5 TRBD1 TGTGCCAGCAGTTCACGGGGGCGACAGGGGATCACTTTCTTT CASSSRGRQGITFF
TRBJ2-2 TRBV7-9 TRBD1 TGTGCCAGCAGCACGGACAGGGGGATAATCACCGGGGAGCTGTTTTTT CASSTDRGIITGELFF
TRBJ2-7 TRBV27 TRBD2 TGTGCCAGCAGTTTATTTCCTAGCGGCTACGAGCAGTACTTC CASSLFPSGYEQYF
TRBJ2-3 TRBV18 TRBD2 TGTGCCAGCTCACTAGCGGGAGAGGAAGATACGCAGTATTTT CASSLAGEEDTQYF
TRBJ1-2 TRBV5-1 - TGCGCCAGCAGCTGGGGGGGAGGCGATGGCTACACCTTC CASSWGGGDGYTF
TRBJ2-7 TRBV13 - TGTGCCAGCAGCTTAGGTCTGGCTAGCGAAGGCGAGCAGTACTTC CASSLGLASEGEQYF
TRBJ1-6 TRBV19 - TGTGCCAGTAGTGTTTTGAGGGCCTCCTATAATTCACCCCTCCACTTT CASSVLRASYNSPLHF
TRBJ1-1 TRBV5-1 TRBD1 TGCGCCAGCAGCTTGCGAGGACAGGGTGGTACTGAAGCTTTCTTT CASSLRGQGGTEAFF
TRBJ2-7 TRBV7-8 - TGTGCCAGCAGCTTAGCTGCTAGCAGTGCCGCCCCCTACGAGCAGTACTTC CASSLAASSAAPYEQYF
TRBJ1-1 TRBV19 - TGTGCCAGTAGTCTATCACCTTCCATGAACACTGAAGCTTTCTTT CASSLSPSMNTEAFF
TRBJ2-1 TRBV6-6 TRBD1 TGTGCCAGCAGTTACTTGGGACAGGCGTACAATGAGCAGTTCTTC CASSYLGQAYNEQFF
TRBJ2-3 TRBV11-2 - TGTGCCAGCAGCTTTTCCCCCCGGGATACGCAGTATTTT CASSFSPRDTQYF
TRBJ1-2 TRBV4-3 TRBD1 TGCGCCAGCAGCCAAGACGGGGACAGGGGTCGGTATGGCTACACCTTC CASSQDGDRGRYGYTF
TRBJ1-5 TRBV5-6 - TGTGCCAGCAGCTTGGAAAGGGCGGCGGGGCCCCAGCATTTT CASSLERAAGPQHF